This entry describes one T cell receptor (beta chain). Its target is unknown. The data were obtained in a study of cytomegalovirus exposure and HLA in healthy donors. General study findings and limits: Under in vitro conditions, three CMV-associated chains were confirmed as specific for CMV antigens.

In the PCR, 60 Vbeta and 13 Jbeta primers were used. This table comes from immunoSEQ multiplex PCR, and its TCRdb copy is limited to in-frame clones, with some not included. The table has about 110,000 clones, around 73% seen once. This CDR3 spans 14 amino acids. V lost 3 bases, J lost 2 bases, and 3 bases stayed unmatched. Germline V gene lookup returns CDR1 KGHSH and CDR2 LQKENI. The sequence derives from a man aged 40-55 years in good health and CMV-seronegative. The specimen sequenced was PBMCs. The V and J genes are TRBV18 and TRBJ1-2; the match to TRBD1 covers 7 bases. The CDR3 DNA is TGTGCCAGCTCACCCACAGGGGAGAACTATGGCTACACCTTC. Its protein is CASSPTGENYGYTF.